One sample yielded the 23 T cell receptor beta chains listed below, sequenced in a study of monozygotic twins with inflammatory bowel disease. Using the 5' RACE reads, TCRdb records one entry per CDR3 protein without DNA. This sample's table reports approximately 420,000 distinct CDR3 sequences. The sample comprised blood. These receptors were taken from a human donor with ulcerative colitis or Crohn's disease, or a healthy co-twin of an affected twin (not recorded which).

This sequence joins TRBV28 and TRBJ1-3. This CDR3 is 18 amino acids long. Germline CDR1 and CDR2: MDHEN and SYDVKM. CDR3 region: CASSSPGTAEGLGNTIYF.

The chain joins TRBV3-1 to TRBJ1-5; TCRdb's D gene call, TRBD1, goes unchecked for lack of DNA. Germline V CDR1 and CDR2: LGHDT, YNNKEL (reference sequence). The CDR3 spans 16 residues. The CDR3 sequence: CASSLSGQGMNQPQHF.

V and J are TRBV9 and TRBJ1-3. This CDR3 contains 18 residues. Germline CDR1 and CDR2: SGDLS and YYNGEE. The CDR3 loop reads CASSVTSDTHNSGNTIYF.

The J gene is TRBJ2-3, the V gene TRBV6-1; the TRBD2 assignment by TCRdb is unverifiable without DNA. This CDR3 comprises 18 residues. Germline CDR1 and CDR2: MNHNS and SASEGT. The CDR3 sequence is CASSERPGLAGSPNTQYF.

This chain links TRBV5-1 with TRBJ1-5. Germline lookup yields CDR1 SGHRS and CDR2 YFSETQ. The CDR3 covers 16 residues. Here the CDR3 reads CASSLGSGGSNQPQHF.

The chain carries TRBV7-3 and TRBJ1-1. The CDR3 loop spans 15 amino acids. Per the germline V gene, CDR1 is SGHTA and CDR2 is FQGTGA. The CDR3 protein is CASSLEGGHNTEAFF.

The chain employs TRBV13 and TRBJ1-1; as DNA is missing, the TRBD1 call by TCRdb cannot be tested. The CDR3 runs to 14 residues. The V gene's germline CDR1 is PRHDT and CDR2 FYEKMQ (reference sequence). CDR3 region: CASSSKSGATEAFF.

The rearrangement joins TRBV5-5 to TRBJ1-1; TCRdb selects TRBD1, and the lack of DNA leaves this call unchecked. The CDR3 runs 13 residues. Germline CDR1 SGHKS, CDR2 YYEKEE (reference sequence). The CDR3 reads CASSRAPNTEAFF. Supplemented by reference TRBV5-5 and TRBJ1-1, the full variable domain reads DAGVTQSPTHLIKTRGQQVTLRCSPISGHKSVSWYQQVLGQGPQFIFQYYEKEERGRGNFPDRFSARQFPNYSSELNVNALLLGDSALYLCASSRAPNTEAFFGQGTRLTVV.

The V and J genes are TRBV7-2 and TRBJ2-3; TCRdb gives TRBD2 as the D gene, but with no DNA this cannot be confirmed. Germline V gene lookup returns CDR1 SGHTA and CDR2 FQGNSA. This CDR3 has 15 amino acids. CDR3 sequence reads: CASSPPAGRTDTQYF.

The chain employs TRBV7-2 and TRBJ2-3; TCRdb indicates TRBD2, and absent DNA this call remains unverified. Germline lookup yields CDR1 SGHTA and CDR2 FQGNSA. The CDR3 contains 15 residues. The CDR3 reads CASSPREVGRDTQYF.

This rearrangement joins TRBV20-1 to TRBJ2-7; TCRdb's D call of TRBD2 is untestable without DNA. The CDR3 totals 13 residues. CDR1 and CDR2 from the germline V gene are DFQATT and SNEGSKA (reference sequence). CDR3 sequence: CSASHPSGYEQYF.

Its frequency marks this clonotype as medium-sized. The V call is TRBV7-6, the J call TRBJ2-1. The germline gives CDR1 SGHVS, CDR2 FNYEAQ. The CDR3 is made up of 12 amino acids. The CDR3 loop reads CASSLSLGEQFF.

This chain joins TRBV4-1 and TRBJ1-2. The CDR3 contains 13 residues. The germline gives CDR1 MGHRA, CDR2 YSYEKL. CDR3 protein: CASSHDRVYGYTF.

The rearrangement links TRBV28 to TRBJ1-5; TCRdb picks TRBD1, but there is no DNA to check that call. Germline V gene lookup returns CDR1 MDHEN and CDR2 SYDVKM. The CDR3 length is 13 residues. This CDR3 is CASTPPGNQPQHF.

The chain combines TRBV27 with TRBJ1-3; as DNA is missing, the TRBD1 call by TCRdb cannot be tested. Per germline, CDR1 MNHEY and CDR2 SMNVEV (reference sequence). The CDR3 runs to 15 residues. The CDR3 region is CASSVGTGKGNTIYF.

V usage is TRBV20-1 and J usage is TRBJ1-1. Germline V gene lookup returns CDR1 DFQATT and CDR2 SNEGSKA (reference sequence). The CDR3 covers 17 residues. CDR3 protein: CSASPHRAIVTNTEAFF.

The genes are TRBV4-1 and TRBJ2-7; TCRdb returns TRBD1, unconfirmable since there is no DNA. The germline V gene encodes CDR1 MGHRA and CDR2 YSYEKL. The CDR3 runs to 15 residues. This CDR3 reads CASSQDGTGDYEQYF.

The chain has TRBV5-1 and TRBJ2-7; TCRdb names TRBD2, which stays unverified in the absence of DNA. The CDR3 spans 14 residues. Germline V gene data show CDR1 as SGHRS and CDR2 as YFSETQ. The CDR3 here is CASSPGLVVYEQYF.

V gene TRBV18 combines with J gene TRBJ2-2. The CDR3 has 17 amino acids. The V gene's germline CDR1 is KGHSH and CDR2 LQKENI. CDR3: CASSPISSGLNTGELFF.

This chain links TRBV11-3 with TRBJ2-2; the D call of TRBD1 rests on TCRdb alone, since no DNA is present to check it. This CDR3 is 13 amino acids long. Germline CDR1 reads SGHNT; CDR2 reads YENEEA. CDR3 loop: CASSPVPAGELFF.

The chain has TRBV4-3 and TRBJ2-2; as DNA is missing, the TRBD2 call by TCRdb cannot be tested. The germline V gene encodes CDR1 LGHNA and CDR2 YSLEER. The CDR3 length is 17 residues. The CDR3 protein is CASSHLGTFANTGELFF.

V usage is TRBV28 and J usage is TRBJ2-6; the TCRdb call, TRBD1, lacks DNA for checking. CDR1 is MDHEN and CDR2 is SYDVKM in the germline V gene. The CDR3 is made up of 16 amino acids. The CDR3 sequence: CASGKTGGTGANVLTF.

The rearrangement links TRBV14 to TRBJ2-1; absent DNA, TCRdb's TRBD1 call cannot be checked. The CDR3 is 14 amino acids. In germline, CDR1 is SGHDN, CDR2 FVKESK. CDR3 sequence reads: CASRSPPRLSEQFF.